What follows are 3 T cell receptor beta chains derived from one specimen sequenced in a study of T cell responses to AZD1222 COVID-19 vaccine. Sequencing used immunoSEQ multiplex PCR; TCRdb keeps in-frame clones, though not all of them. Counted here are about 120,000 clones, 75% to 90% occurring once; the ten biggest clones make up about 9.8%. Material: peripheral blood, obtained on day 0 of AZD1222 vaccination. The source is an adult in good health.

This rearrangement joins TRBV19 to TRBJ1-5, with D perhaps TRBD1 (6 bases). V lost 1 base and J 0 bases, leaving 13 bases between the germline ends. CDR1 LNHDA and CDR2 SQIVND come from the germline V gene (reference sequence). The CDR3 consists of 17 residues. The CDR3 region is CASSIATNRDSNQPQHF. The DNA for the CDR3 is TGTGCCAGTAGTATAGCCACAAACAGGGATAGCAATCAGCCCCAGCATTTT.

This clone was detected only once. V is TRBV12-3 or TRBV12-4 and J is TRBJ2-1, with D unresolved. Deletions cut 8 bases from V and 8 bases from J, with 16 bases between. The CDR3 is 13 residues long. CDR3 sequence reads: CASGSPNVDEQFF. CDR3 nucleotide sequence: TGTGCCAGCGGCTCACCGAATGTGGATGAGCAGTTCTTC.

The chain uses TRBV5-5 and TRBJ1-1, with D unclear. Germline-derived CDR1 and CDR2 are SGHKS and YYEKEE (reference sequence). This CDR3 spans 14 amino acids. The V gene lost 1 base and the J gene lost 1 base, with 8 bases spanning the gap. CDR3: CASSLYGGNTEAFF. CDR3 bases: TGTGCCAGCAGCTTGTATGGCGGGAACACTGAAGCTTTCTTT.